This entry is about one TCR beta chain. This entry is derived from a study of blood T cell repertoires in COVID-19. The CDR3 runs to 13 residues. V lost 0 bases to trimming and J lost 3 bases, with 8 bases between them. Germline V gene data show CDR1 as GTSNPN and CDR2 as SVGIG (reference sequence). Only in-frame clones appear in the TCRdb table, and some are missing; sequencing was by immunoSEQ multiplex PCR. The sample lists 200,000 to 300,000 clones; 82% were seen once. The sequence came from a woman in her sixties or seventies with active or convalescent COVID-19. Sample: peripheral blood. V and J are TRBV30 and TRBJ1-1, with TRBD1 as a possible D gene (6 bases). The CDR3: CAWSVGAYTEAFF. The CDR3 nucleotides are TGTGCCTGGAGTGTGGGGGCGTACACTGAAGCTTTCTTT.